Each of the 3 T cell receptor beta chains below was sequenced from the same sample in a study of technical replicates of blood from several donors. Measured with immunoSEQ multiplex PCR; TCRdb has only the in-frame clones, and not every one. The data contain about 82,000 clones, 96% of them singletons. Sequencing input: T cells isolated from PBMCs. These receptors originate from a human donor in good health.

For this clone: Different DNA sequences within this sample yield the same CDR3. The rearrangement links TRBV5-1 to TRBJ1-1, with D uncertain. V lost 0 bases and J 1 base, leaving 4 bases between the germline ends. Germline CDR1 and CDR2: SGHRS and YFSETQ. The CDR3 is 13 residues long. The DNA of the CDR3 is TGCGCCAGCAGCTTGGCGGGGAACACTGAAGCTTTCTTT. Its translation: CASSLAGNTEAFF.

V usage is TRBV18 and J usage is TRBJ2-7; the D gene is possibly TRBD1 (6 bases). This CDR3 contains 16 residues. From germline, CDR1 is KGHSH and CDR2 LQKENI. V lost 2 bases and J 5 bases, leaving 19 bases between the germline ends. The CDR3 here is CASSPIVAQGVHEQYF. The CDR3 DNA reads as TGTGCCAGCTCACCAATAGTGGCACAGGGAGTCCACGAGCAGTACTTC.

This sequence joins TRBV6-1 and TRBJ1-1, with 7 bases that match TRBD1. Germline V gives CDR1 MNHNS, CDR2 SASEGT. This CDR3 region has 13 residues. The trim removed 4 bases at V and 6 bases at J, leaving 5 bases unmatched. The CDR3, as DNA: TGTGCCAGCAGTGTACAGGGGAGCTCTGAAGCTTTCTTT. Protein product: CASSVQGSSEAFF.